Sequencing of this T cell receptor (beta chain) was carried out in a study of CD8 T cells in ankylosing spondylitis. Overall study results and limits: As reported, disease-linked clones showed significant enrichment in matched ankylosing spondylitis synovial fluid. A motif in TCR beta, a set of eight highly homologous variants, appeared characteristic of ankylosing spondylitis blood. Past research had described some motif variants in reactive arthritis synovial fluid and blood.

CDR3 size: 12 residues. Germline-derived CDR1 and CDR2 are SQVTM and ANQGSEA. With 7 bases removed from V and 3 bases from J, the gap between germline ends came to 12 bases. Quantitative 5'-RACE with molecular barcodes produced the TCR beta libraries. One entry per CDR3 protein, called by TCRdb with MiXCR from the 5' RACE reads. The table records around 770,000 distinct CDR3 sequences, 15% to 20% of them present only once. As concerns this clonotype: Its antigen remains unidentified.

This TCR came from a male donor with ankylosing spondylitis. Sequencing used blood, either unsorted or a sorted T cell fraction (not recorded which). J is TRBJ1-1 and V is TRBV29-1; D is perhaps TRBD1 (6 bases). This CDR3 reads CSAGAGDTEAFF. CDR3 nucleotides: TGCAGCGCGGGGGCAGGGGACACTGAAGCTTTCTTT.